This TCR beta chain comes out of a study of blood T cells in healthy people across ages. Study context: Capturing about one barcoded beta molecule per two T cells was achieved by template switching.

Notes on the study in general: While age rose, TCR beta diversity per million T cells dropped in a roughly linear way. Comparison with aged donors showed that long-lived donors had more naive CD4+ cells and higher diversity.

The CDR3 runs to 14 residues. With 6 bases removed from V and 2 bases from J, the gap between germline ends came to 14 bases. Germline CDR1 and CDR2: SGHDT and YYEEEE. Of note for this clonotype: What it binds is unknown.

Isolation yielded PBMCs, at least 7 million per sample, in every case. For the second PCR, which ran for about 6 to 11 cycles, a sample-barcoded 5' primer and a J-beta primer mix were used. TCRdb reprocessed the 5' RACE reads via MiXCR and lists one record per CDR3 protein. Counted here are around 1.5 million distinct CDR3 sequences, roughly 32% occurring once; the ten biggest clones make up 10% to 12%. The specimen was blood. This clonotype was sampled from a woman aged 30 to 39 in good health. The rearrangement joins TRBV5-6 to TRBJ1-1; unclear D gene. The CDR3, as DNA: TGTGCCAGCACCATTCGGTCAGACAACACTGAAGCTTTCTTT. Encoded protein: CASTIRSDNTEAFF.